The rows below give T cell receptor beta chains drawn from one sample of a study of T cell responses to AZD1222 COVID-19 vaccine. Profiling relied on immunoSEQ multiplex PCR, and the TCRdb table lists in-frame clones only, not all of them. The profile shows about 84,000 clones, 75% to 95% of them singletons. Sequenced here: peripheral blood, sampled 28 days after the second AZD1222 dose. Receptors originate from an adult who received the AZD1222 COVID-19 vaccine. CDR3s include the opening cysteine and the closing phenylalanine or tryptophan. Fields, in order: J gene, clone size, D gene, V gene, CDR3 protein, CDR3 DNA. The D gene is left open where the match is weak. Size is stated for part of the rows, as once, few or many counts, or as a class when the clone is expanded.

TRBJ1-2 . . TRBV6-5 CASSYGPTGYYGYTF TGTGCCAGCAGTTATGGCCCGACGGGATACTATGGCTACACCTTC
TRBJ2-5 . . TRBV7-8 CASSFQGNQETQYF TGTGCCAGCAGCTTCCAGGGCAACCAAGAGACCCAGTACTTC
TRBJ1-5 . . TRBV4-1 CASSQEANQPQHF TGCGCCAGCAGCCAAGAAGCTAATCAGCCCCAGCATTTT
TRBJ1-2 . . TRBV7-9 CASGATYGYTF TGTGCCAGCGGGGCCACCTATGGCTACACCTTC
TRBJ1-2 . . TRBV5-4 CASSLAGGARGYTF TGTGCCAGCAGCTTGGCCGGAGGGGCGCGCGGCTACACCTTC
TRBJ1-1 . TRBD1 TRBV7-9 CASSLTGVKTEAFF TGTGCCAGCAGCTTAACAGGGGTGAAGACTGAAGCTTTCTTT
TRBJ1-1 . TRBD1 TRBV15 CATSPRTGRNTEAFF TGTGCCACCAGCCCGAGGACAGGGCGGAACACTGAAGCTTTCTTT
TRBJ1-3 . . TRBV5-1 CASSLAGSGNTIYF TGCGCCAGCAGCTTAGCGGGGTCTGGAAACACCATATATTTT
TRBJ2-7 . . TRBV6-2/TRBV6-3 CASSLASAEYEQYF TGTGCCAGCAGTCTCGCTAGCGCAGAATACGAGCAGTACTTC
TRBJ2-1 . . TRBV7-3 CASSADPYNEQFF TGTGCCAGCAGCGCGGACCCCTACAATGAGCAGTTCTTC
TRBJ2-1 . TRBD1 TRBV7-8 CASTLGQVIYNEQFF TGTGCCAGCACCCTGGGACAGGTAATCTACAATGAGCAGTTCTTC
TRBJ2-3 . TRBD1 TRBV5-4 CASSTFADRGFTDTQYF TGTGCCAGCAGCACCTTTGCGGACAGGGGATTCACAGATACGCAGTATTTT
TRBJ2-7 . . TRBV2 CAREQVSYEQYF TGTGCCAGAGAACAGGTCTCCTACGAGCAGTACTTC
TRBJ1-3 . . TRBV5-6 CASSPTDKHGNTIYF TGTGCCAGCAGCCCGACAGACAAGCACGGAAACACCATATATTTT
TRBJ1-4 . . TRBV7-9 CASSLSSVSEKLFF TGTGCCAGCAGCTTATCCTCCGTGAGTGAAAAACTGTTTTTT
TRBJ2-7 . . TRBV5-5 CASSLAGAYQQYF TGTGCCAGCAGTTTGGCAGGGGCGTATCAGCAGTACTTC
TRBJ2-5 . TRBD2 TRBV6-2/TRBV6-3 CASSYGAGVGLGETQYF TGTGCCAGCAGTTACGGAGCGGGAGTCGGGTTAGGAGAGACCCAGTACTTC
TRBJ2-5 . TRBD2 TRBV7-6 CASSSRFIGREETQYF TGTGCCAGCAGCTCGCGGTTCATCGGGAGGGAAGAGACCCAGTACTTC
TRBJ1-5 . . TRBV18 CASSPSGQGSQPQHF TGTGCCAGCTCACCATCTGGGCAGGGATCGCAGCCCCAGCATTTT
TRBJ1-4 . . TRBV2 CASSVDRGQEKLFF TGTGCCAGCAGTGTGGACAGAGGACAGGAAAAACTGTTTTTT
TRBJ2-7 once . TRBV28 CASSLVGDRTAYEQYF TGTGCCAGCAGTTTAGTGGGGGACCGGACTGCCTACGAGCAGTACTTC
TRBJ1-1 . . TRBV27 CASSSGVTEAFF TGTGCCAGCAGTTCAGGGGTAACTGAAGCTTTCTTT
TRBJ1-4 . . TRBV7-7 CASSFRDGEKLFF TGTGCTAGCAGCTTTAGGGACGGGGAAAAACTGTTTTTT
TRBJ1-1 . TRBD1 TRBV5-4 CASKGQGGDTEAFF TGTGCCAGCAAAGGACAGGGAGGGGACACTGAAGCTTTCTTT
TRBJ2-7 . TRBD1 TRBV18 CASSPDRDEQYF TGTGCCAGCTCGCCCGACAGGGACGAGCAGTACTTC
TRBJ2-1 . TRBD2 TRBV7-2 CASSLTAGGAYNEQFF TGTGCCAGCAGCTTAACTGCGGGGGGAGCCTACAATGAGCAGTTCTTC
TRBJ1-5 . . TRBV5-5 CASSFGRSVNQPQHF TGTGCCAGCAGCTTTGGCAGAAGCGTTAATCAGCCCCAGCATTTT
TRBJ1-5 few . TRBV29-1 CSVGQGESQPQHF TGCAGCGTTGGGCAGGGAGAAAGTCAGCCCCAGCATTTT
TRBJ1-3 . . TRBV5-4 CASSLYRRSGGNTIYF TGTGCCAGCAGCTTGTATCGGAGGTCGGGTGGAAACACCATATATTTT
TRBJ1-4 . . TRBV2 CASRLIPTEPNEKLFF TGTGCCAGCAGACTTATACCGACCGAACCTAATGAAAAACTGTTTTTT
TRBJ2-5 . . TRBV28 CASSFGTGPQYF TGTGCCAGCAGTTTCGGGACCGGGCCCCAGTACTTC
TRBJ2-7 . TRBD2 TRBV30 CAWSVGLGYEQYF TGTGCCTGGAGTGTGGGACTAGGATACGAGCAGTACTTC
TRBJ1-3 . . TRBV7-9 CASRFSRSSGNTIYF TGTGCCAGCAGATTCTCTAGAAGCTCTGGAAACACCATATATTTT
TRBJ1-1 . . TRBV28 CATALGTEAFF TGTGCCACAGCCCTCGGGACTGAAGCTTTCTTT
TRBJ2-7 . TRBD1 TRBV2 CARSDRGRNEQYF TGTGCCAGATCCGACAGGGGACGGAACGAGCAGTACTTC
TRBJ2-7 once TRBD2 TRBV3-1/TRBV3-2 CASRISGIQGEQYF TGTGCCAGCAGAATAAGCGGGATCCAGGGCGAGCAGTACTTC
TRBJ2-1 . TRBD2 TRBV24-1 CATSDLGLAEGSYNEQFF TGTGCCACCAGTGATTTGGGACTAGCGGAGGGGTCCTACAATGAGCAGTTCTTC
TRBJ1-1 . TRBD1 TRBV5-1 CASSLGALPSTGDTEAFF TGCGCCAGCAGCTTGGGGGCCCTCCCTTCGACAGGGGACACTGAAGCTTTCTTT
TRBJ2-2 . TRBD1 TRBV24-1 CATSDPTGGAVGELFF TGTGCCACCAGTGATCCCACAGGGGGCGCGGTCGGGGAGCTGTTTTTT
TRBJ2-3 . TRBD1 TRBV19 CASTDRGRLTDTQYF TGTGCCAGCACTGACAGGGGAAGGTTGACAGATACGCAGTATTTT
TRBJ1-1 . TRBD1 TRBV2 CASSPEQGTEAFF TGTGCCAGCAGTCCGGAACAGGGGACTGAAGCTTTCTTT
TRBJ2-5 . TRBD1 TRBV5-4 CASTLGQQETQYF TGTGCCAGCACCTTGGGACAGCAAGAGACCCAGTACTTC
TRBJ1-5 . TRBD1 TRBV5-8 CASSRGQYSNQPQHF TGTGCCAGCAGCAGGGGACAGTATAGCAATCAGCCCCAGCATTTT
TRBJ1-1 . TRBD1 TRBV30 CALRTGNTEAFF TGTGCCTTACGGACAGGCAACACTGAAGCTTTCTTT
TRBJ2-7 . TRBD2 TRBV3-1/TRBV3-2 CASSHRHRAGAYEQYF TGTGCCAGCAGCCACCGACACCGAGCGGGGGCCTACGAGCAGTACTTC